This T cell receptor beta chain emerged from a study of shared clonotypes between healthy human individuals (dated by TCRdb to 2019 to 2021). For the study in its entirety: A couple of women and a few men aged 18 to 49 years were included in the cohort. For each donor, three plates each were used for CD4 naive and CD4 memory, two plates were used for CD8 naive, and one plate was used for CD8 memory. To estimate repertoire size and how much clonotype sharing occurs between individuals, the study deeply sequenced the blood TCR repertoires of roughly 5 healthy adults. Libraries were prepared and TCR repertoires were sequenced by different laboratories using diverse techniques, in order to increase sequencing depth and limit assay-specific biases. Between about 0.94 and 8.9 billion PBMCs per donor were obtained by leukapheresis. Results and caveats for the whole study, not just this receptor: The genetic and exposure-history diversity represented was limited by the small number of donors. Pairwise subsampling indicated that sequencing depth was expected to affect the degree of clonotype sharing among donors. Incomplete sequencing was indicated by rarefaction of sorted-subset datasets, despite the large sequencing depth. Sampling was limited to blood, and TCR repertoires in tissue likely differ from TCR repertoires in blood. Compared with non-shared clonotypes, the clonotypes found in all four sorted-subset donors had higher generation probabilities. Naive subsets generally had larger estimated clonotype richness than memory subsets did. When a handful of donors were compared, the shared fraction of clonotypes was about 5.5% for naive CD4, approximately 3.3% for naive CD8, more than 2% for memory CD4, and roughly 0.43% for memory CD8.

TCR CDR3 regions were amplified from genomic DNA by multiplex PCR using the deep immunoSEQ assay. Extracted genomic DNA from each cell subset was spread evenly across all wells of several immunoSEQ 96-well plates, with each plate serving as a replicate. Each replicate PCR for sorted subsets received roughly 0.2 ug genomic DNA, equal to roughly 33,000 T cell genomes. The purified libraries were quantified using a Qubit 3.0 fluorometer, sized with a Bioanalyzer 2100, and then quantified again using the KAPA Library Quantification kit. Every immunoSEQ 96-well plate was sequenced on a separate single-read 150-cycle Illumina NextSeq 550 flow cell. The paper's data handling went like this. The immunoSEQ output contained only junctional sequences without quality scores, so filtering could not match that applied to full-length reads. To assign V/J genes and CDR3, sequences were annotated using PyIR, a Python wrapper for IgBLAST v1.9, with IMGT germline references. Reads were filtered out if the reads had weak V/J assignments (E-value above 1e-6), no CDR3, stop codons, out-of-frame junctions, or ambiguous translated residues. V3J clonotypes were defined as sequences sharing an identical inferred V gene, J gene, and CDR3 amino acid sequence. The percentage overlap between two repertoires was calculated by dividing the number of shared unique clonotypes by the size of the smaller repertoire. Three approaches were used to assess repertoire richness: RTK rarefaction, the Chao1 estimator, and Recon v2.1 estimates of unobserved clonotypes. For all TCRbeta clonotypes obtained by the gDNA method from a few donors, generation probabilities were computed with OLGA. TCRdb re-hosts the immuneACCESS table, in-frame sequences only. Its copies lack some clones; in the studies checked, an unresolved V gene accounts for under half of them, and the cause for the rest is not known. V and J calls and clone size are those listed in that table; D and trimming were worked out from the DNA. For this sample the table gives roughly 320,000 clones, of which over 75% were detected only once. The ten largest make up about 16% of the sample.

The donors were healthy, HIV-negative adults with no recently reported acute infections or vaccinations. Every donor was a Caucasian adult residing in Nashville, Tennessee, USA. CD8 memory samples were composed of magnetically selected CD45RO+ cells combined with CCR7-negative CD45RA+ effector memory (TemRA) cells. Blood was collected by leukapheresis, and PBMCs were isolated by Ficoll-Histopaque density gradient centrifugation and then cryopreserved in liquid nitrogen vapor phase. Analytical flow cytometry was used to check the purity and quantity of each magnetically sorted T cell population. From each sorted fraction, genomic DNA was isolated and quantified by UV absorbance on a Nanodrop 2000c. With respect to this clone: Its specific antigen is unknown. No clone much larger than this one lies a single base away; base qualities are absent.

Specimen: memory CD8+ T cells sorted from blood. The cell subset or site label corresponds to: CD45RO+ cells pooled with CCR7-negative TemRA cells. The origin of this receptor is a man in his late teens or twenties in good health.

The CDR3 in this case is CASSLGHEQYF. The DNA sequence is as follows: TGTGCCAGCAGCTTGGGCCACGAGCAGTACTTC. The V and J segments used are TRBV5-6 and TRBJ2-7; a confident D gene designation cannot be given. The CDR3 starts with the cysteine, ends with the phenylalanine, and has 11 residues. The sequence is cut down to CDR3 DNA, 33 bases in frame from base 1. CDR1 and CDR2, per the germline V gene, are SGHDT and YYEEEE. The V end loses 0 bases and the J end loses 5 bases, and a stretch of 3 bases separates them. Extended through the reference TRBV5-6 and TRBJ2-7 proteins, this CDR3 yields the full variable domain: DAGVTQSPTHLIKTRGQQVTLRCSPKSGHDTVSWYQQALGQGPQFIFQYYEEEERQRGNFPDRFSGHQFPNYSSELNVNALLLGDSALYLCASSLGHEQYFGPGTRLTVT.